These 26 T cell receptor beta chains came from one sample sequenced in a study of cytomegalovirus exposure and HLA in healthy donors. Primers: 60 Vbeta forward and 13 Jbeta reverse. The data were produced by immunoSEQ multiplex PCR, yet TCRdb's version contains in-frame clones alone and is incomplete. Of roughly 80,000 clones listed, approximately 84% are singletons. Input material: PBMCs. The source of these receptors is a woman between 50 and 59 years old in good health and CMV-seronegative.

In its sample, this clone was seen once. CDR3 residues: CASSLGLAVQETQYF. CDR3 nucleotides: TGCGCCAGCAGCTTGGGGTTGGCAGTACAAGAGACCCAGTACTTC. The gene calls are TRBV5-1 and TRBJ2-5; D remains unclear. The CDR3 totals 15 residues. Germline V gene lookup returns CDR1 SGHRS and CDR2 YFSETQ. V was trimmed by 0 bases and J by 2 bases, leaving 11 bases between them.

This chain links TRBV7-2 with TRBJ2-3; 9 bases align to TRBD1. CDR1 and CDR2 (germline): SGHTA, FQGNSA. The CDR3 extends over 18 amino acids. V shed 5 bases and J 2 bases; nucleotides not matched to a gene: 14. CDR3: CASSPDRMRQGDTDTQYF. The CDR3 DNA is TGTGCCAGCAGCCCCGACCGGATGCGACAGGGGGACACAGATACGCAGTATTTT.

The chain couples TRBV29-1 to TRBJ2-1; 9 bases are shared with TRBD1. The CDR3 is 16 amino acids. V lost 2 bases and J lost 3; bases outside the gene matches: 8. Germline V CDR1 and CDR2: SQVTM, ANQGSEA. CDR3 nucleotides: TGCAGCGTTGAACGCACGGACAGGGGCAACTACAATGAGCAGTTCTTC. Translation gives CSVERTDRGNYNEQFF.

This CDR3 reads CASSFGGTEAFF. The CDR3 nucleotides are TGTGCCAGCAGCTTCGGGGGGACTGAAGCTTTCTTT. The chain is built from TRBV11-3 and TRBJ1-1; TRBD1 is a possible D gene (5 bases). V lost 3 bases and J lost 5, with 7 bases in between. The CDR3 extends over 12 amino acids. Germline values: CDR1 SGHNT, CDR2 YENEEA.

This chain uses TRBV11-2 with TRBJ2-2; D possibly corresponds to TRBD2 (5 bases). Germline V lookup: CDR1 SGHAT, CDR2 FQNNGV. The CDR3 is 15 residues long. V dropped 5 bases and J dropped 6 bases, with 16 bases sitting between them. CDR3: CASSLPYEGSGELFF. CDR3 sequence (DNA): TGTGCCAGCAGCCTTCCCTACGAGGGTTCCGGGGAGCTGTTTTTT.

The chain couples TRBV4-3 to TRBJ1-6; D is undetermined. Germline CDR1 reads LGHNA; CDR2 reads YSLEER. The CDR3 loop spans 17 amino acids. Trimming stripped 4 bases from V and 0 bases from J, with 13 bases between. CDR3 region: CASSPETPGSYNSPLHF. Here the CDR3 DNA reads TGCGCCAGCAGCCCCGAAACACCTGGCTCCTATAATTCACCCCTCCACTTT.

The rearrangement joins TRBV5-4 to TRBJ2-3; D may be TRBD2 (6 bases). V was trimmed by 2 bases and J by 2 bases, leaving 15 bases between them. This CDR3 comprises 16 residues. The germline CDR1 and CDR2 sequences are SGHNT and YYREEE (reference sequence). The CDR3 DNA is TGTGCCAGCAGCTTCCGACTAGTTGGGGCCACAGATACGCAGTATTTT. This sequence encodes CASSFRLVGATDTQYF.

This clone was found a few times. The CDR3 DNA sequence: TGTGCCAGCAAGGAGGGGACAGGGGCCTACAATGAGCAGTTCTTC. It is translated as CASKEGTGAYNEQFF. J is TRBJ2-1 and V is TRBV6-5, with 10 bases aligning to TRBD1. The CDR3 spans 15 residues. CDR1 is MNHEY, CDR2 SVGAGI, per germline. The V and J ends lost 7 bases and 2 bases, in that order; junction bases with no gene match: 5.

The chain links TRBV29-1 to TRBJ2-1; the D gene is possibly TRBD2 (5 bases). The CDR3 sequence is 13 residues long. Deletions cut 7 bases from V and 9 bases from J, with 19 bases between. Germline CDR1 reads SQVTM; CDR2 reads ANQGSEA. CDR3 coding DNA: TGCAGCGGGGTACTAGAAAGCCTGAGTGAGCAGTTCTTC. Protein sequence: CSGVLESLSEQFF.

The rearrangement uses TRBV19 and TRBJ1-4; D is ambiguous. The V and J ends lost 3 bases and 4 bases respectively, with 6 bases between them. The germline CDR1 and CDR2 sequences are LNHDA and SQIVND (reference sequence). The CDR3 spans 13 residues. CDR3 nucleotide sequence: TGTGCCAGTAGTATCTACAGTAATGAAAAACTGTTTTTT. Its translation is CASSIYSNEKLFF.

The chain is built from TRBV28 and TRBJ2-5, with TRBD2 matching over 10 bases. The CDR3 has 17 residues. CDR1 is MDHEN, CDR2 SYDVKM, per germline. V lost 6 bases, J lost 0 bases, and 10 bases stayed unmatched. CDR3 in amino acids: CASSLSRTSGYQETQYF. The CDR3 coding sequence is TGTGCCAGCAGCCTCTCTCGGACTAGCGGTTACCAAGAGACCCAGTACTTC.

This chain links TRBV10-1 with TRBJ2-3, with a possible D match to TRBD1 (5 bases). The CDR3 sequence is 16 residues long. V lost 0 bases, J lost 3 bases, and 13 bases lay in between. Germline lookup yields CDR1 WNHNN and CDR2 SYGVQD (reference sequence). The CDR3 region is CASSESTALRTDTQYF. The CDR3 nucleotides are TGCGCCAGCAGTGAGTCGACAGCCCTACGGACAGATACGCAGTATTTT.

The V and J genes are TRBV7-9 and TRBJ1-4; D call uncertain. Trimming shortened V by 3 bases and J by 8 bases, and 16 bases separated the two germline ends. CDR1 is SEHNR and CDR2 is FQNEAQ in the germline V gene (reference sequence). The CDR3 covers 15 residues. The CDR3 is CASSFGPGSEEKLFF. CDR3 DNA: TGTGCCAGCAGCTTCGGCCCCGGGTCGGAGGAAAAACTGTTTTTT.

The chain is built from TRBV29-1 and TRBJ1-5; TRBD1 matches at 8 bases. Germline V lookup: CDR1 SQVTM, CDR2 ANQGSEA. The CDR3 is made up of 13 amino acids. V dropped 4 bases and J dropped 6; count of bases not matched to a gene: 5. CDR3: CSVAQGEGQPQHF. The CDR3 DNA sequence: TGCAGCGTTGCACAGGGGGAAGGTCAGCCCCAGCATTTT.

The chain joins TRBV4-1 to TRBJ1-5, with TRBD1 matching 8 bases. Germline trimming cut 3 bases from V and 5 bases from J; bases unmatched to any gene: 6. There are 15 residues in the CDR3. From germline, CDR1 is MGHRA and CDR2 YSYEKL. CDR3 sequence (DNA): TGCGCCAGCAGCCATAACCCAGGGGGCTATCAGCCCCAGCATTTT. This sequence encodes CASSHNPGGYQPQHF.

V and J are TRBV15 and TRBJ2-5; no clear D. The J call could be wrong; TRBJ2-7 is a better fit for the DNA end. Germline V gene data show CDR1 as LNHNV and CDR2 as YYDKDF (reference sequence). The CDR3 runs to 13 residues. The CDR3 loop reads CATSSHSSYEQYF. As DNA, the CDR3 is TGTGCCACCAGCTCTCACAGCTCCTACGAGCAGTACTTC.

This chain connects TRBV7-8 to TRBJ2-5; the D is unclear. The assigned J gene may be wrong: the sequence end matches TRBJ2-7 better. Germline V gene data show CDR1 as SGHVS and CDR2 as FQNEAQ. The CDR3 spans 14 residues. The CDR3 is CASSPPGSGHEQYF. The CDR3 DNA follows: TGTGCCAGCAGCCCGCCTGGCAGTGGGCACGAGCAGTACTTC.

The chain links TRBV5-1 to TRBJ2-5, with TRBD2 matching 12 bases. Germline V gives CDR1 SGHRS, CDR2 YFSETQ. With 4 bases clipped from V and 5 bases from J, the junction kept 3 bases outside the gene matches. The CDR3 has 14 amino acids. CDR3 region: CASSRLAGEETQYF. In DNA form, the CDR3 reads TGCGCCAGCAGCCGACTAGCGGGGGAGGAGACCCAGTACTTC.

V usage is TRBV7-2 and J usage is TRBJ2-2; tentative D call: TRBD1 (5 bases). Trimming stripped 5 bases from V and 2 bases from J, with 9 bases between. The CDR3 length is 14 residues. Germline V gene data show CDR1 as SGHTA and CDR2 as FQGNSA. In nucleotides, the CDR3 is TGTGCCAGCAGCGCCGACAGTAACACCGGGGAGCTGTTTTTT. It yields the protein CASSADSNTGELFF.

This clone was detected a few times. The chain couples TRBV5-1 to TRBJ2-2; D is possibly TRBD2 (6 bases). V lost 0 bases and J 4 bases, leaving 7 bases between the germline ends. Germline-derived CDR1 and CDR2 are SGHRS and YFSETQ. This CDR3 comprises 14 residues. This chain's CDR3 is CASSLEAGTGELFF. The CDR3 DNA follows: TGCGCCAGCAGCTTGGAAGCGGGCACCGGGGAGCTGTTTTTT.

This chain uses TRBV27 with TRBJ1-5, with D uncertain. The V and J ends lost 6 bases and 4 bases respectively, with 16 bases between them. CDR1 is MNHEY and CDR2 is SMNVEV in the germline V gene (reference sequence). This CDR3 region has 15 residues. CDR3 loop: CASSAFTGRNQPQHF. In nucleotides, the CDR3 is TGTGCCAGCAGCGCATTCACGGGGAGGAATCAGCCCCAGCATTTT.

The table lists this clone with a count of one. This chain links TRBV5-1 with TRBJ2-2; 12 bases line up with TRBD2. Germline values: CDR1 SGHRS, CDR2 YFSETQ. The CDR3 has 16 residues. V dropped 1 base and J dropped 4; count of bases not matched to a gene: 2. The CDR3, as DNA: TGCGCCAGCAGCTTGACTAGCGGGGGGCGCACCGGGGAGCTGTTTTTT. The encoded protein is CASSLTSGGRTGELFF. Using reference TRBV5-1 and TRBJ2-2 for the parts outside the CDR3, the full variable domain is KAGVTQTPRYLIKTRGQQVTLSCSPISGHRSVSWYQQTPGQGLQFLFEYFSETQRNKGNFPGRFSGRQFSNSRSEMNVSTLELGDSALYLCASSLTSGGRTGELFFGEGSRLTVL.

The chain joins TRBV19 to TRBJ1-3; a weak D match, TRBD1 (6 bases). The ends were cut back, 3 bases at V and 4 bases at J, with 10 bases in the middle. The CDR3 extends over 14 amino acids. Per germline, CDR1 LNHDA and CDR2 SQIVND (reference sequence). The CDR3 protein is CASSIRDIGNTIYF. The CDR3 DNA reads as TGTGCCAGTAGTATCCGGGACATAGGAAACACCATATATTTT.

This clone was counted a single time. The rearrangement links TRBV30 to TRBJ1-2; 10 bases agree with TRBD1. V shed 3 bases and J 7 bases; nucleotides not matched to a gene: 8. The CDR3 is 14 residues long. Germline V gene lookup returns CDR1 GTSNPN and CDR2 SVGIG (reference sequence). This chain's CDR3 is CAWSTDRGQGGYTF. CDR3 nucleotide sequence: TGTGCCTGGAGCACAGACAGGGGGCAGGGTGGCTACACCTTC.

This sequence joins TRBV21-1 and TRBJ1-2; the table's TRBD1 call for D was not verified on the DNA. TRBV21-1 is an annotated pseudogene. The CDR3 runs 12 residues. The CDR3 loop reads CASSKRQNGYTF. The CDR3 DNA follows: TGTGCCAGCAGCAAGAGACAGAACGGCTACACCTTC.

V and J are TRBV2 and TRBJ2-7, with 8 positions matching TRBD1. Looked up from germline, CDR1 is SNHLY and CDR2 is FYNNEI. The CDR3 is 14 residues long. Unmatched junction bases numbered 7, after V lost 6 bases and J lost 3 bases. DNA of the CDR3: TGTGCCAGCAGGCCCCGACAGGGGATCTACGAGCAGTACTTC. This encodes CASRPRQGIYEQYF.